This T cell receptor (beta chain) is from a study of CD8 T cells in ankylosing spondylitis. Study-level findings and limits: Blood of patients with ankylosing spondylitis appeared to be characterized by a TCR beta motif of several highly homologous variants. The disease-linked clones had a CD8+ phenotype and low blood frequencies. In reactive arthritis synovial fluid and blood, some motif variants had been reported before. Reportedly, disease-linked clones are significantly enriched in ankylosing spondylitis patients' matched synovial fluid.

The CDR3 is 12 residues long. From germline, CDR1 is SNHLY and CDR2 FYNNEI. V gave up 3 bases and J gave up 1 base, with 4 bases separating them. This clonotype was picked up a small number of times. As yet, its antigen is unknown. Quantitative 5'-RACE with molecular barcodes produced the TCR beta libraries. MiXCR, applied by TCRdb to the 5' RACE reads, yields one record per CDR3 protein. The sample lists about 440,000 distinct CDR3 sequences, roughly 17% seen once, with approximately 1% in the top ten. Sample: blood, either unsorted or a sorted T cell fraction (not recorded which). The rearrangement joins TRBV2 to TRBJ2-7; D not certain. The source is a male donor with ankylosing spondylitis. As DNA, the CDR3 is TGTGCCAGCAGTGAGGCATCCTACGAGCAGTACTTC. It codes for CASSEASYEQYF. Combining the CDR3 with reference TRBV2 and TRBJ2-7 gives the whole variable domain EPEVTQTPSHQVTQMGQEVILRCVPISNHLYFYWYRQILGQKVEFLVSFYNNEISEKSEIFDDQFSVERPDGSNFTLKIRSTKLEDSAMYFCASSEASYEQYFGPGTRLTVT.